This record looks at one TCR beta chain sequence and its context. This clonotype showed up many times. Its antigen has not been determined. Base quality data are lacking; no much larger clone is found one base away. This sample stems from a study of T cells in Graves' hyperthyroidism and ophthalmopathy (dated by TCRdb to 2018 to 2020). A note on the overall study: Peripheral blood was collected at initial diagnosis, before any treatment. Prospective prediction of ophthalmopathy was tested in an independent validation cohort of 18 to 20 hyperthyroidism patients and approximately 17 patients who later progressed to ophthalmopathy. A discovery cohort of around 100 patients, about 43 with Graves' ophthalmopathy and about 60 with stable Graves' hyperthyroidism, was used to find distinguishing TCR V-J signatures. According to the paper, TCR Vbeta CDR3 sequencing was carried out on 135 peripheral blood samples, which came from about 45 ophthalmopathy, about 75 hyperthyroidism and around 17 progressor patients. Following sampling, methimazole starting at 30 mg daily was given to hyperthyroidism patients, and high-dose intravenous methylprednisolone was given to ophthalmopathy patients. In addition, the study compared T-cell repertoires in thyroid tissue and in blood from roughly six Graves' hyperthyroidism patients. The approximately 90 discovery patients were divided at random into training and test sets in a 7:3 ratio. Points the paper makes about the study in general: No statistical method was used to fix the sample size in advance, and group allocation was not hidden from the investigators. Ophthalmopathy was separated from stable hyperthyroidism by a 13 V-J signature model, with approximately 89% sensitivity and about 81% specificity obtained in cross-validation and 80%/75% obtained in testing. Most expanded thyroid clonotypes (frequency above 0.001) were also detected in blood, a finding suggesting that blood repertoires may reflect thyroid immune responses. During validation, the model predicted progression to ophthalmopathy a median of about 6.5 months ahead of onset, with almost 71% sensitivity and roughly 75% specificity.

Including the terminal cysteine and phenylalanine, the CDR3 comprises 13 residues. The kept DNA is CDR3 alone, 39 bases in frame from the first base. V loses 6 bases at its end and J loses 7 bases; junction bases beyond the gene matches: 9. From a lookup of the germline V gene (reference sequence), CDR1 and CDR2 are DFQATT and SNEGSKA. Amplification of TCR beta CDR3 regions was carried out from RNA transcripts. A first-round RT-PCR of the TCR CDR3 used the HTBI primer set with the Qiagen OneStep RT-PCR kit. A second multiplex PCR round built the libraries, followed by size selection and purification. The libraries were sequenced on an Illumina HiSeq2000 using paired-end 100 bp reads. Processing in the source paper ran as follows. SOAPnuke was used to process the raw data, removing reads that contained adapters or uncalled bases, had a mean Phred below 15, or lacked an exact match to the constant primer or identifier. High-quality paired reads were merged using COPE v1.2.5, and each unique nucleotide sequence was defined as a clonotype. MiTCR v1.1 was used to align the clonotypes against IMGT TRBV, TRBD and TRBJ reference segments. The analysis was restricted to V-J combinations with a frequency above 0.0001, which together covered about 99% of the repertoires. A TCS score was defined as the ratio between F50 (clonal expansion) and ExV (chaos), using BLOSUM62-based TCRdist between CDR3 peptides within each V-J. Welch's t-statistics and random forest reduced around 550 V-J features to 13, which were used in a naive Bayes classifier (R e1071). The public reads were run again by TCRdb, first through fastp at Q25 and then through MiXCR, and only productive beta chains were kept. Each entry merges the rows of one CDR3 protein and shows their most common DNA and genes. None of the V and J calls come from the authors' own analysis; TCRdb made them. The sample records approximately 690,000 distinct CDR3 sequences, less than 25% of which are singletons. Together, the top ten hold around a third of the sample.

Ophthalmopathy patients had moderately to severely active disease, Clinical Activity Score of at least 3, NOSPECS grade of at least 4, and duration under 3 months. Any patient with an uncontrolled infection, another autoimmune disease, pregnancy or lactation was excluded. Clinical symptoms, serum thyroxine and TRAb, thyroid ultrasound, and orbital computed tomography formed the basis for the diagnoses. PBMCs were isolated from 10 ml of fresh peripheral blood by Ficoll-Paque density gradient centrifugation. Total RNA was extracted with Trizol reagent, and quality was checked on an Agilent 2100 Bioanalyzer.

Sample: blood. The receptor comes from a man aged 30-40 years with Graves' ophthalmopathy. This receptor chain uses TRBV20-1 and TRBJ2-1, and 7 junctional nucleotides match TRBD2. The CDR3 is CSAPPLAENEQFF. Read as DNA, the sequence is TGCAGTGCCCCCCCCCTAGCGGAAAATGAGCAGTTCTTC.